This TCR beta chain was observed in a study of blood T cell repertoires in COVID-19. For the study at large: Acute and convalescent COVID-19 samples came from the United States, Italy and Spain.

Using immunoSEQ multiplex PCR, the repertoire was profiled, and TCRdb retains in-frame clones only, with some absent. The repertoire holds about 160,000 clones, 70% to 90% seen once, with around 6.7% in the top ten. Two consecutive negative NP/OP PCR tests, clearance, or resolved symptoms defined Cohort 3 recovery. Trimming left V 2 bases short and J 6 bases short, with 22 bases between. This CDR3 comprises 16 residues. Looked up from germline, CDR1 is SQVTM and CDR2 is ANQGSEA. The sequence was obtained from a woman in her forties or fifties who had recovered from COVID-19. The sample consisted of PBMCs or T cells enriched from blood (not recorded which). The chain joins TRBV29-1 to TRBJ1-2, with D perhaps matching TRBD1 (5 bases). The chain's CDR3 is CSVELSGRLKVHGYTF. DNA for the CDR3: TGCAGCGTTGAATTGTCAGGGAGGTTAAAGGTCCATGGCTACACCTTC.